This passage covers 15 T cell receptor beta chains from one sample sequenced in a study of blood T cell repertoires in COVID-19. The method was immunoSEQ multiplex PCR; TCRdb's version includes in-frame clones alone and lacks a portion of them. The table lists under 350,000 clones, just over 85% of them singletons. Sequenced: PBMCs or T cells enriched from blood (not recorded which). These TCRs come from a man aged 25 to 40 who had recovered from COVID-19.

This clone came up once. The chain couples TRBV19 to TRBJ2-1, with a possible D match to TRBD1 (6 bases). V lost 3 bases and J lost 8, with 11 bases in between. Germline-derived CDR1 and CDR2 are LNHDA and SQIVND (reference sequence). The CDR3 has 13 amino acids. DNA for the CDR3: TGTGCCAGTAGTATGAATGAGGGGGATGAGCAGTTCTTC. This translates into CASSMNEGDEQFF.

This clone was counted only a few times. The sample contains more than one DNA sequence encoding this CDR3. The genes are TRBV5-1 and TRBJ2-1; perhaps TRBD1 as D (6 bases). The length of the CDR3 is 15 residues. Trimming removed 0 bases at V and 2 bases at J, with 9 bases between. Germline assignment: CDR1 SGHRS and CDR2 YFSETQ. CDR3: CASSLAGGAYNEQFF. The DNA for the CDR3 is TGCGCCAGCAGCTTGGCTGGGGGCGCCTACAATGAGCAGTTCTTC.

Here the CDR3 DNA reads TGTGCCAGCAGCAAAATTCCTCCCCGGGATTGGAATGAAAAACTGTTTTTT. Translation gives CASSKIPPRDWNEKLFF. The chain uses TRBV21-1 and TRBJ1-4. TRBV21-1 has pseudogene status. CDR3 length: 17 amino acids.

This clone was seen a handful of times. The chain carries TRBV7-6 and TRBJ1-3; no reliable D call. The CDR3 runs to 15 residues. The germline CDR1 and CDR2 sequences are SGHVS and FNYEAQ. The V end lost 1 base, the J end lost 0 bases, and 7 bases lay between the germline ends. In DNA, the CDR3 is TGTGCCAGCAGCTTAGGACAAACCTCTGGAAACACCATATATTTT. It is translated as CASSLGQTSGNTIYF.

The chain recombines TRBV5-4 with TRBJ2-1; TRBD2 agrees at 12 bases. CDR3 length: 16 amino acids. Germline V gene sequence: CDR1 SGHNT, CDR2 YYREEE (reference sequence). The V and J ends lost 4 bases and 8 bases, in that order; junction bases with no gene match: 10. The CDR3 sequence: CASSTRTSGMRDEQFF. The CDR3 DNA reads TGTGCCAGCAGCACCCGGACTAGCGGGATGAGGGATGAGCAGTTCTTC.

The rearrangement links TRBV5-6 to TRBJ1-5, with D possibly being TRBD1 (6 bases). Germline V gene data show CDR1 as SGHDT and CDR2 as YYEEEE. Trimming removed 4 bases at V and 3 bases at J, with 17 bases between. This CDR3 is 16 amino acids long. CDR3 residues: CASSLLGRQDNQPQHF. In nucleotides, the CDR3 is TGTGCCAGCAGCCTATTGGGTCGACAGGACAATCAGCCCCAGCATTTT.

The J gene is TRBJ2-7, the V gene TRBV7-9; tentatively, D is TRBD2 (5 bases). V was shortened by 5 bases and J by 6 bases, with 14 bases between the two germline ends. Per the germline V gene, CDR1 is SEHNR and CDR2 is FQNEAQ (reference sequence). This CDR3 contains 13 residues. For the CDR3, the DNA is TGTGCCAGCAGCGGCGGGTCGGTCGGCGAGCAGTACTTC. This encodes CASSGGSVGEQYF.

The chain joins TRBV7-2 to TRBJ2-7, with 9 bases lining up with TRBD1. Germline CDR1 is SGHTA and CDR2 is FQGNSA. CDR3 length equals 15 residues. J gave up 2 bases and V 5 bases, and 7 bases lay outside the gene matches. CDR3: CASSGTGTGPYEQYF. The DNA of the CDR3 is TGTGCCAGCAGCGGCACCGGGACAGGGCCCTACGAGCAGTACTTC.

The genes are TRBV2 and TRBJ1-1, with 7 bases lining up with TRBD1. V shed 5 bases, J shed 1 base, and the junction held 1 base outside the gene matches. The CDR3 has 13 residues. Germline lookup yields CDR1 SNHLY and CDR2 FYNNEI. The CDR3 is CASSRQGNTEAFF. The CDR3 bases are TGTGCCAGCAGTCGACAGGGGAACACTGAAGCTTTCTTT.

CDR3 bases: TGCGCCAGCAGTGGACCGCAGGGGAGAGACGAGACCCAGTACTTC. Translating it yields CASSGPQGRDETQYF. The rearrangement uses TRBV10-1 and TRBJ2-5; weak D call: TRBD1 (6 bases). V dropped 4 bases and J dropped 5 bases, with 17 bases sitting between them. Looked up from germline, CDR1 is WNHNN and CDR2 is SYGVQD (reference sequence). The CDR3 runs to 15 residues.

This chain joins TRBV28 and TRBJ2-7; D unresolved. The CDR3 consists of 11 residues. Germline CDR1 is MDHEN and CDR2 is SYDVKM. V lost 1 base, J lost 4 bases, and 2 bases lay in between. CDR3 in amino acids: CASSLLYEQYF. Here the CDR3 DNA reads TGTGCCAGCAGTTTATTATACGAGCAGTACTTC.

The rearrangement joins TRBV13 to TRBJ1-2; 7 bases match TRBD1. The CDR3 is made up of 11 amino acids. CDR1 PRHDT and CDR2 FYEKMQ come from the germline V gene (reference sequence). With V trimmed by 5 bases and J by 10 bases, 4 bases remained unmatched. The CDR3 DNA is TGTGCCAGCAGCCACGAGGGGGCCTACACCTTC. Amino acid sequence: CASSHEGAYTF.

The chain is built from TRBV11-3 and TRBJ2-2; D remains unclear. This CDR3 contains 15 residues. V lost 1 base and J lost 1, with 7 bases in between. CDR1 SGHNT and CDR2 YENEEA come from the germline V gene. CDR3 sequence reads: CASSLVGVNTGELFF. The DNA of the CDR3 is TGTGCCAGCAGCTTAGTCGGAGTGAACACCGGGGAGCTGTTTTTT.

CDR3 protein: CASSQAHGTGGAGGYTF. The CDR3 DNA follows: TGTGCCAGCAGCCAAGCCCACGGGACAGGGGGCGCCGGGGGCTACACCTTC. V usage is TRBV3-1 (or the pseudogene TRBV3-2) and J usage is TRBJ1-2; 12 bases are shared with TRBD1. The germline V gene encodes CDR1 LGHDT and CDR2 YNNKEL (reference sequence). V trimming: 1 base; J trimming: 8 bases; junction bases outside the gene matches: 11. The CDR3 is 17 amino acids.

The CDR3 DNA is TGCGCCAGCAGCCAAGTGGCAGCGGGGGGGCAGGATACGCAGTATTTT. Its protein product is CASSQVAAGGQDTQYF. The chain combines TRBV4-1 with TRBJ2-3, with 10 bases lining up with TRBD2. V was pared by 1 base and J by 6 bases, with 7 bases of the junction left unmatched. The CDR3 is made up of 16 amino acids. CDR1 is MGHRA and CDR2 is YSYEKL in the germline V gene.